This record concerns one T cell receptor (beta chain) sequence. The trim removed 6 bases at V and 1 base at J, leaving 9 bases unmatched. CDR3 length: 17 residues. Germline-derived CDR1 and CDR2 are ENHRY and SYGVKD. These data belong to a study of blood T cell repertoires in COVID-19. Background on the study: The origin of the acute and convalescent COVID-19 samples was the United States, Italy and Spain.

In the study's own analysis: The assay estimated nucleated cells by amplifying reference gene primers. Repertoires were generated with immunoSEQ multiplex PCR, while TCRdb's copy carries only in-frame clones and drops some. V and J calls plus clone size are reproduced from that table; the DNA served to infer D and trimming. The table records fewer than 250,000 clones, roughly 86% of them present only once. The rearrangement uses TRBV10-3 and TRBJ1-1, with 12 bases identical to TRBD1. Sequences were obtained from peripheral blood. The TCR was taken from a man aged 50 to 59 with acute or convalescent COVID-19. In DNA, the CDR3 is TGTGCCATCAGGGCCGGGACAGGGGGCTTTCCGAACACTGAAGCTTTCTTT. This encodes CAIRAGTGGFPNTEAFF.